This TCR beta chain was found in a study of Graves' ophthalmopathy and Graves' hyperthyroidism. This clonotype was seen ten or more times. The authors amplified TCR beta CDR3 regions from RNA transcripts. Second-round multiplex PCR came after first-round RT-PCR with HTBI primers. MiXCR, applied by TCRdb to the multiplex PCR reads, yields one record per CDR3 protein. The data contain fewer than 250,000 distinct CDR3 sequences, about 32% of them seen just once; the ten biggest clones take up approximately 8.2%. This clonotype originated in a man aged 50 or older with Graves' ophthalmopathy. Sequenced material: peripheral blood.

CDR3 bases: TGTGCCAGCAGATCCGGGACAGGGATCTACGAGCAGTACTTC. Encoded protein: CASRSGTGIYEQYF. J is TRBJ2-7 and V is TRBV6-1; 9 bases agree with TRBD1. The CDR3 runs 14 residues. V shed 6 bases and J 3 bases; nucleotides not matched to a gene: 6. Germline V gene sequence: CDR1 MNHNS, CDR2 SASEGT.